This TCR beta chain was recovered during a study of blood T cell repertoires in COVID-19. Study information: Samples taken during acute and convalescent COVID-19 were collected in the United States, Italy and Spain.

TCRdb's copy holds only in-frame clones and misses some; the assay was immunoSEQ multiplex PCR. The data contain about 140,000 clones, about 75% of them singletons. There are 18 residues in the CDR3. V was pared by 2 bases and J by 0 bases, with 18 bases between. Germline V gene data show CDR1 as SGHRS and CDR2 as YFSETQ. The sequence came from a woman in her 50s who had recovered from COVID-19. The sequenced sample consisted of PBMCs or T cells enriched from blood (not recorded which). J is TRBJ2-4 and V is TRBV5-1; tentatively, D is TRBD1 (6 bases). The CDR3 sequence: CASSFVKGGALAKNIQYF. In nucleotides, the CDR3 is TGCGCCAGCAGCTTTGTTAAAGGGGGAGCCCTAGCCAAAAACATTCAGTACTTC. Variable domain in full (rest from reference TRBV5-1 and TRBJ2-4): KAGVTQTPRYLIKTRGQQVTLSCSPISGHRSVSWYQQTPGQGLQFLFEYFSETQRNKGNFPGRFSGRQFSNSRSEMNVSTLELGDSALYLCASSFVKGGALAKNIQYFGAGTRLSVL.